These 23 T cell receptor beta chains were all obtained from the same sample, sequenced in a study of T cells in Graves' hyperthyroidism and ophthalmopathy. The investigators amplified TCR beta CDR3 regions from RNA transcripts. HTBI primers drove first-round RT-PCR of the TCR CDR3. Via MiXCR, TCRdb re-called the multiplex PCR reads, giving one row per CDR3 protein. The sample lists 600,000 or so distinct CDR3 sequences; around 15% were seen once. The material sequenced was blood. These receptors all come from a woman aged 25 to 39 with Graves' hyperthyroidism.

The genes are TRBV7-2 and TRBJ1-5; 7 nucleotides agree with TRBD1. There are 16 residues in the CDR3. The germline gives CDR1 SGHTA, CDR2 FQGNSA. J gave up 7 bases and V 5 bases, and 14 bases lay outside the gene matches. The CDR3 sequence: CASSPRRTGQGQPQHF. The CDR3 DNA follows: TGTGCCAGCAGCCCAAGACGGACAGGTCAGGGACAGCCCCAGCATTTT.

Turning to this clonotype: An end of the junction does not agree with germline; a read error may underlie this. CDR3 DNA: TGTGCCAGCAGCTTGGGAGGGGCCGTATCCTACGAGCAGTACTTC. This encodes CASSLGGAVSYEQYF. This rearrangement joins TRBV5-1 to TRBJ2-7; TRBD2 agrees at 7 bases. Germline-derived CDR1 and CDR2 are SGHRS and YFSETQ. The length of the CDR3 is 15 residues.

J is TRBJ2-5 and V is TRBV4-1; the match to TRBD2 covers 7 bases. The ends lost 0 bases at V and 9 bases at J; junction bases unmatched: 4. The CDR3 totals 13 residues. Germline V CDR1 and CDR2: MGHRA, YSYEKL. CDR3 DNA sequence: TGCGCCAGCAGCCAAGAAGGCGGGAGATCCCAGTACTTC. Translation gives CASSQEGGRSQYF.

V usage is TRBV7-3 and J usage is TRBJ2-7; D is possibly TRBD1 (6 bases). The CDR3 consists of 14 residues. The germline V gene encodes CDR1 SGHTA and CDR2 FQGTGA. Between the trimmed V and J ends, which lost 5 bases and 2 bases, there was a span of 13 bases. The CDR3 bases are TGTGCCAGCAGCCACAGAGGACAGACCTACGAGCAGTACTTC. Protein sequence: CASSHRGQTYEQYF.

This clonotype was seen many times. The gene calls are TRBV10-3 and TRBJ1-2; tentatively, D is TRBD1 (6 bases). Germline CDR1 is ENHRY and CDR2 is SYGVKD. Trimming took 4 bases from V and 8 from J, leaving 8 bases between them. The CDR3 has 11 residues. The CDR3 sequence is CAISGTDGYTF. CDR3 sequence (DNA): TGTGCCATCAGTGGGACAGACGGCTACACCTTC.

In its sample, this clonotype was seen many times. The chain links TRBV11-2 to TRBJ2-1, with a tentative D call TRBD1 (5 bases). The V gene's germline CDR1 is SGHAT and CDR2 FQNNGV. The CDR3 covers 13 residues. Trimming left V 5 bases short and J 9 bases short, with 14 bases between. The CDR3 region is CASSPLEGAEQFF. The CDR3 region has the DNA TGTGCCAGCAGCCCACTCGAAGGGGCTGAGCAGTTCTTC.

This clonotype was counted at least ten times. The V gene is TRBV27, the J gene TRBJ2-1; TRBD2 matches at 16 bases. Germline V gives CDR1 MNHEY, CDR2 SMNVEV (reference sequence). The ends lost 5 bases at V and 8 bases at J; junction bases unmatched: 12. This CDR3 is 18 amino acids long. DNA of the CDR3: TGTGCCAGCAGTATTGGGACTAGCGGGAGGGCCAGAAGGGATGAGCAGTTCTTC. It translates to CASSIGTSGRARRDEQFF.

This clonotype has only a few counts. This chain joins TRBV5-1 and TRBJ2-2; D is unresolved. Trimming removed 0 bases from V and 7 bases from J, with 7 bases in between. The germline CDR1 and CDR2 sequences are SGHRS and YFSETQ. This CDR3 has 13 amino acids. For the CDR3, the DNA is TGCGCCAGCAGCTTGGCCGGGTACGGGGAGCTGTTTTTT. Its protein product is CASSLAGYGELFF. Full variable domain (remainder filled in from reference TRBV5-1 and TRBJ2-2): KAGVTQTPRYLIKTRGQQVTLSCSPISGHRSVSWYQQTPGQGLQFLFEYFSETQRNKGNFPGRFSGRQFSNSRSEMNVSTLELGDSALYLCASSLAGYGELFFGEGSRLTVL.

In its sample, this clonotype was seen a few times. This chain joins TRBV29-1 and TRBJ2-5; 10 bases map to TRBD1. Trimming removed 6 bases from V and 5 bases from J; junction bases left unmatched: 6. The CDR3 contains 13 residues. Germline V CDR1 and CDR2: SQVTM, ANQGSEA. CDR3 DNA: TGCAGCGTCGCCGGGACAGGGGTGGAGACCCAGTACTTC. Protein sequence: CSVAGTGVETQYF.

The sample holds many counts of this clonotype. The chain links TRBV9 to TRBJ2-3, with D possibly being TRBD2 (5 bases). Trimming left V 3 bases short and J 0 bases short, with 8 bases between. The CDR3 has 14 amino acids. Germline V gives CDR1 SGDLS, CDR2 YYNGEE. Here the CDR3 DNA reads TGTGCCAGCAGCGCGGGGTATAGCACAGATACGCAGTATTTT. It encodes CASSAGYSTDTQYF.

The chain has TRBV7-8 and TRBJ1-4; D is ambiguous. This CDR3 region has 14 residues. The V gene's germline CDR1 is SGHVS and CDR2 FQNEAQ. Trimming took off 5 bases at V and 2 bases at J, with 9 bases between the two ends. CDR3 DNA: TGTGCCAGCAGCCCCCGGCGTACTAATGAAAAACTGTTTTTT. It is translated as CASSPRRTNEKLFF.

This clonotype was found many times. The rearrangement uses TRBV5-1 and TRBJ2-1, with TRBD2 as a possible D gene (5 bases). The CDR3 runs 15 residues. Germline V gives CDR1 SGHRS, CDR2 YFSETQ. V lost 0 bases and J lost 3, with 10 bases in between. CDR3 protein: CASSLGGLLYNEQFF. In nucleotides, the CDR3 is TGCGCCAGCAGCTTGGGTGGACTCCTCTACAATGAGCAGTTCTTC.

The CDR3 loop reads CASSLGQGWDEKLFF. CDR3 sequence (DNA): TGTGCCAGCAGCCTGGGGCAGGGATGGGATGAAAAACTGTTTTTT. V and J are TRBV28 and TRBJ1-4; tentatively, D is TRBD1 (5 bases). With 6 bases removed from V and 6 bases from J, the gap between germline ends came to 17 bases. CDR1 and CDR2 from the germline V gene are MDHEN and SYDVKM. The CDR3 covers 15 residues.

This clonotype was observed a handful of times. This chain joins TRBV3-1 and TRBJ1-3, with 7 bases lining up with TRBD1. Looked up from germline, CDR1 is LGHDT and CDR2 is YNNKEL (reference sequence). The V segment lost 4 bases and the J segment 4 bases; nucleotides outside the gene matches: 4. The CDR3 is 14 amino acids. The CDR3, as DNA: TGTGCCAGCAGCCCAGCGGACAGGGGAAACACCATATATTTT. Protein sequence: CASSPADRGNTIYF.

This clonotype has a count of ten or more. The CDR3 coding sequence is TGTGCCATCTCAGGGATAGGGACAGACTACAATGAGCAGTTCTTC. The encoded protein is CAISGIGTDYNEQFF. This rearrangement joins TRBV10-3 to TRBJ2-1, with 7 nucleotides matching TRBD1. The V and J ends lost 8 bases and 3 bases, in that order; junction bases with no gene match: 10. CDR1 is ENHRY and CDR2 is SYGVKD in the germline V gene. The CDR3 length is 15 residues.

This clonotype has at least ten counts. The CDR3 DNA reads TGTGCTAGTGGTTATCTGGGGTTTTTGAACACTGAAGCTTTCTTT. This sequence encodes CASGYLGFLNTEAFF. The rearrangement joins TRBV12-5 to TRBJ1-1; D not certain. This CDR3 spans 15 amino acids. CDR1 and CDR2 (germline): LGHNT, FRNRAP. The V and J ends lost 4 bases and 0 bases respectively, with 12 bases between them.

This clonotype came up a few times. Sequence at one end of the junction differs from germline and may be a read error. The gene calls are TRBV7-2 and TRBJ1-5, with D uncertain. The CDR3 has 12 amino acids. Per germline, CDR1 SGHTA and CDR2 FQGNSA. CDR3 nucleotides: TGTGCCACACGGGGAGCGGGAGGGCCCCACTATTTT. Translating gives CATRGAGGPHYF.

Many counts were recorded for this clonotype. The rearrangement joins TRBV6-6 to TRBJ2-1; 15 bases map to TRBD2. Germline values: CDR1 MNHNY, CDR2 SVGAGI (reference sequence). J lost 7 bases, V lost 2 bases, and 12 bases had no gene match. The CDR3 runs to 19 residues. CDR3 loop: CASSYPEPGLAGGGNEQFF. The CDR3 DNA sequence: TGTGCCAGCAGTTACCCAGAACCGGGACTAGCGGGAGGAGGTAATGAGCAGTTCTTC.

The chain is built from TRBV6-1 and TRBJ2-5, with 7 bases that match TRBD2. V was pared by 8 bases and J by 5 bases, with 17 bases of the junction left unmatched. Per the germline V gene, CDR1 is MNHNS and CDR2 is SASEGT. There are 16 residues in the CDR3. The CDR3 reads CASRGVVGGRMETQYF. In DNA form, the CDR3 reads TGTGCCAGCCGTGGAGTAGTCGGGGGGAGAATGGAGACCCAGTACTTC.

Ten or more counts support this clonotype. V usage is TRBV2 and J usage is TRBJ2-2; D assignment may be TRBD1 or TRBD2 (6 bases each). Trimming took 4 bases from V and 4 from J, leaving 10 bases between them. Germline V gene lookup returns CDR1 SNHLY and CDR2 FYNNEI. The CDR3 consists of 14 residues. The CDR3 reads CASSGSGATGELFF. The CDR3 region has the DNA TGTGCCAGCAGTGGTTCGGGGGCCACCGGGGAGCTGTTTTTT.

Comments on this clonotype: This may come from a read error, since a much larger clone is one base off. This chain links TRBV27 with TRBJ2-3, with D maybe TRBD2 (6 bases). The CDR3 length is 16 residues. Germline V gives CDR1 MNHEY, CDR2 SMNVEV (reference sequence). Here the CDR3 reads CTSRTSASVITDTQYF. In nucleotides, the CDR3 is TGTACCAGCAGGACGTCGGCTAGCGTTATCACAGATACGCAGTATTTT.

This clonotype was seen many times. The chain links TRBV5-1 to TRBJ2-3; D may be TRBD1 (6 bases). Trimming cost V 1 base and J 3 bases, with 12 bases left between them. The germline V gene encodes CDR1 SGHRS and CDR2 YFSETQ. The CDR3 covers 15 residues. The chain's CDR3 is CASSLSRGGTDTQYF. CDR3 sequence (DNA): TGCGCCAGCAGCTTGAGCAGGGGTGGGACAGATACGCAGTATTTT. The variable domain in full, with the rest retrieved from reference TRBV5-1 and TRBJ2-3, is KAGVTQTPRYLIKTRGQQVTLSCSPISGHRSVSWYQQTPGQGLQFLFEYFSETQRNKGNFPGRFSGRQFSNSRSEMNVSTLELGDSALYLCASSLSRGGTDTQYFGPGTRLTVL.

In its sample, this clonotype was seen many times. The CDR3, as DNA: TGTGCCAGCAGTTTTACAGATTTAGCGGATGAAGCTTTCTTT. As protein: CASSFTDLADEAFF. The J gene is TRBJ1-1, the V gene TRBV6-2 or TRBV6-3; D remains ambiguous. The CDR3 extends over 14 amino acids. V gave up 4 bases and J gave up 7 bases, with 16 bases separating them. Germline assignment: CDR1 MNHEY and CDR2 SVGEGT.